These 24 T cell receptor beta chains share one sample of origin, sequenced in a study of blood T cell repertoires in COVID-19. Produced via immunoSEQ multiplex PCR; TCRdb's table is partial and in-frame only. This table holds 190,000 or so clones, around 89% found once. Material for sequencing was peripheral blood. The receptors were gathered from a man in his fifties with acute or convalescent COVID-19.

The gene calls are TRBV3-1 (or the pseudogene TRBV3-2) and TRBJ2-5, with 9 bases that match TRBD2. The germline CDR1 and CDR2 sequences are LGHDT and YNNKEL (reference sequence). The length of the CDR3 is 15 residues. V trimming: 7 bases; J trimming: 1 base; junction bases outside the gene matches: 7. The CDR3 coding sequence is TGTGCCAGCACCTCGCGACTAGCGGTCCAAGAGACCCAGTACTTC. Protein sequence: CASTSRLAVQETQYF.

The rearrangement uses TRBV6-6 and TRBJ2-7; 10 positions agree with TRBD2. There are 16 residues in the CDR3. Germline values: CDR1 MNHNY, CDR2 SVGAGI (reference sequence). The J segment lost 4 bases and the V segment lost 0 bases, leaving 6 bases of the junction unmatched. CDR3 DNA sequence: TGTGCCAGCAGTTACTCTGGAGCGGGGGGGCCGTACGAGCAGTACGTC. Translating gives CASSYSGAGGPYEQYV.

V gene TRBV6-4 combines with J gene TRBJ2-2, with 9 bases identical to TRBD1. CDR1 is MRHNA, CDR2 SNTAGT, per germline. V shed 6 bases, J shed 5 bases, and the junction held 4 bases outside the gene matches. The CDR3 contains 14 residues. CDR3 in DNA: TGTGCCAGCAGCACCGGGACAGGGACCGGGGAGCTGTTTTTT. Translation gives CASSTGTGTGELFF.

The J gene is TRBJ1-5, the V gene TRBV5-5; D ambiguous. CDR3 length equals 15 residues. Trimming cost V 4 bases and J 6 bases, with 17 bases left between them. Per germline, CDR1 SGHKS and CDR2 YYEKEE (reference sequence). Here the CDR3 reads CASSPTRAVGQPQHF. The CDR3 DNA sequence: TGTGCCAGCAGCCCTACCCGCGCCGTCGGTCAGCCCCAGCATTTT.

The chain links TRBV19 to TRBJ1-1; TRBD1 is a possible D gene (5 bases). CDR1 and CDR2 from the germline V gene are LNHDA and SQIVND (reference sequence). The CDR3 spans 14 residues. Trimming cost V 4 bases and J 5 bases, with 14 bases left between them. The CDR3 loop reads CASSSLQESTEAFF. CDR3 DNA sequence: TGTGCCAGTAGTAGTTTACAGGAATCAACTGAAGCTTTCTTT. The variable domain in full, with the rest retrieved from reference TRBV19 and TRBJ1-1, is DGGITQSPKYLFRKEGQNVTLSCEQNLNHDAMYWYRQDPGQGLRLIYYSQIVNDFQKGDIAEGYSVSREKKESFPLTVTSAQKNPTAFYLCASSSLQESTEAFFGQGTRLTVV.

V and J are TRBV6-6 and TRBJ2-2; 7 bases match TRBD1. The CDR3 runs 14 residues. Germline CDR1 MNHNY, CDR2 SVGAGI (reference sequence). Losses at the gene ends were 4 bases for V and 5 bases for J; bases not matched to a gene: 4. The CDR3 loop is CASSSGQATGELFF. CDR3 nucleotide sequence: TGTGCCAGCAGTTCCGGACAGGCGACCGGGGAGCTGTTTTTT.

The chain is built from TRBV6-5 and TRBJ1-5; the match to TRBD1 covers 9 bases. CDR3 length equals 13 residues. Germline loops: CDR1 MNHEY, CDR2 SVGAGI. V lost 8 bases and J lost 3; bases outside the gene matches: 2. This CDR3 is CASGQGYNQPQHF. The CDR3 DNA reads TGTGCCAGCGGACAGGGGTACAATCAGCCCCAGCATTTT.

The genes are TRBV10-3 and TRBJ1-5, with 7 bases fitting TRBD1. Losses at the gene ends were 4 bases for V and 0 bases for J; bases not matched to a gene: 12. This CDR3 contains 18 residues. CDR1 ENHRY and CDR2 SYGVKD come from the germline V gene. The CDR3 reads CAISASRDSRDSNQPQHF. CDR3 bases: TGTGCCATCAGTGCATCCCGGGACAGCCGCGATAGCAATCAGCCCCAGCATTTT.

The chain links TRBV27 to TRBJ2-1, with 8 positions matching TRBD1. Losses at the gene ends were 5 bases for V and 6 bases for J; bases not matched to a gene: 3. Looked up from germline, CDR1 is MNHEY and CDR2 is SMNVEV (reference sequence). The CDR3 is 13 residues long. The CDR3 reads CASSPDRGNEQFF. The DNA for the CDR3 is TGTGCCAGCAGTCCCGACAGGGGCAATGAGCAGTTCTTC.

The CDR3 DNA is TGTGCCAGCAGCCCAGCGGGGGAGAACACCGGGGAGCTGTTTTTT. Its translation is CASSPAGENTGELFF. The V call is TRBV5-4, the J call TRBJ2-2; 8 positions agree with TRBD2. Germline V lookup: CDR1 SGHNT, CDR2 YYREEE (reference sequence). V lost 4 bases and J lost 1; bases outside the gene matches: 3. CDR3 length: 15 amino acids.

The genes are TRBV30 and TRBJ2-1; D is perhaps TRBD1 (7 bases). CDR3 length equals 14 residues. Germline CDR1 and CDR2: GTSNPN and SVGIG (reference sequence). The V gene lost 1 base and the J gene lost 7 bases, with 14 bases spanning the gap. CDR3 sequence: CAWSGAGGLNEQFF. As DNA, the CDR3 is TGTGCCTGGAGTGGGGCAGGGGGGCTAAATGAGCAGTTCTTC.

This clone has a handful of counts. V gene TRBV24-1 combines with J gene TRBJ1-5; TRBD1 agrees at 8 bases. V lost 10 bases and J lost 7; bases outside the gene matches: 14. The CDR3 contains 15 residues. The germline V gene encodes CDR1 KGHDR and CDR2 SFDVKD. The CDR3 spells CATSRAGGLGQPQHF. The CDR3 DNA follows: TGTGCCACTTCTCGGGCAGGGGGCCTAGGACAGCCCCAGCATTTT.

This chain uses TRBV6-1 with TRBJ2-5; D not resolved. V gave up 0 bases and J gave up 0 bases, with 11 bases separating them. From germline, CDR1 is MNHNS and CDR2 SASEGT. CDR3 length: 16 amino acids. The CDR3 region has the DNA TGTGCCAGCAGTGAAGCGCGCAACCGAGACCAAGAGACCCAGTACTTC. Amino acid sequence: CASSEARNRDQETQYF.

The chain couples TRBV27 to TRBJ2-2; 8 bases line up with TRBD2. The V gene's germline CDR1 is MNHEY and CDR2 SMNVEV (reference sequence). This CDR3 has 16 residues. J lost 2 bases, V lost 5 bases, and 7 bases had no gene match. The CDR3 DNA sequence: TGTGCCAGCAGTCGATTAGCGGGAACCAACACCGGGGAGCTGTTTTTT. Translating gives CASSRLAGTNTGELFF.

The sample holds a few counts of this clone. This chain uses TRBV6-2 or TRBV6-3 with TRBJ2-2, with D maybe TRBD2 (5 bases). Per germline, CDR1 MNHEY and CDR2 SVGEGT. This CDR3 comprises 17 residues. Trimming removed 5 bases at V and 6 bases at J, with 22 bases between. This CDR3 reads CASSLEPGSVVSGELFF. The CDR3 DNA is TGTGCCAGCAGTCTTGAACCGGGGAGTGTGGTCTCCGGGGAGCTGTTTTTT.

This clone was recorded once. This chain uses TRBV2 with TRBJ2-7; possibly TRBD1 for D (6 bases). The CDR3 covers 10 residues. With 8 bases removed from V and 13 bases from J, the gap between germline ends came to 15 bases. Germline lookup yields CDR1 SNHLY and CDR2 FYNNEI. CDR3 protein: CASQIQGLYF. CDR3 in DNA: TGTGCCAGCCAGATACAGGGCCTTTACTTC.

J is TRBJ1-2 and V is TRBV6-4; the D gene is possibly TRBD1 (5 bases). Trimming took 7 bases from V and 7 from J, leaving 10 bases between them. Looked up from germline, CDR1 is MRHNA and CDR2 is SNTAGT. The CDR3 is 11 residues long. This CDR3 reads CASTGGSGYTF. In DNA, the CDR3 is TGTGCCAGCACGGGGGGATCTGGCTACACCTTC.

V is TRBV18 and J is TRBJ1-6; no clear D. CDR3 length equals 15 residues. Trimming took 3 bases from V and 5 from J, leaving 11 bases between them. From germline, CDR1 is KGHSH and CDR2 LQKENI. The DNA for the CDR3 is TGTGCCAGCTCACCTGGAGCAGCTAATAATTCACCCCTCCACTTT. This codes for CASSPGAANNSPLHF.

This chain joins TRBV12-3 or TRBV12-4 and TRBJ2-3, with D uncertain. CDR3 length: 12 residues. Trimming pared 7 bases from V and 1 base from J, leaving 6 bases between. The CDR3 sequence: CASTRGTDTQYF. Here the CDR3 DNA reads TGTGCCAGCACCCGGGGCACAGATACGCAGTATTTT.

V gene TRBV28 combines with J gene TRBJ1-5; 10 bases fit TRBD1. The ends lost 7 bases at V and 7 bases at J; junction bases unmatched: 7. CDR1 MDHEN and CDR2 SYDVKM come from the germline V gene. The CDR3 length is 14 residues. CDR3 coding DNA: TGTGCCAGCACGACGACAGGGGGCCAACAGCCCCAGCATTTT. Translation: CASTTTGGQQPQHF. Drawing the rest from reference TRBV28 and TRBJ1-5, the complete variable domain is DVKVTQSSRYLVKRTGEKVFLECVQDMDHENMFWYRQDPGLGLRLIYFSYDVKMKEKGDIPEGYSVSREKKERFSLILESASTNQTSMYLCASTTTGGQQPQHFGDGTRLSIL.

This sequence joins TRBV28 and TRBJ2-2; tentative D call: TRBD1 (5 bases). V lost 7 bases, J lost 4 bases, and 13 bases lay in between. Germline loops: CDR1 MDHEN, CDR2 SYDVKM. CDR3 length: 14 residues. The CDR3, as DNA: TGTGCCAGCAAGACCGACAGACCCACCGGGGAGCTGTTTTTT. It codes for CASKTDRPTGELFF.

This clone came up a few times. The chain has TRBV11-2 and TRBJ1-3; unclear D gene. The CDR3 runs 15 residues. Trimming removed 4 bases at V and 1 base at J, with 11 bases between. Germline values: CDR1 SGHAT, CDR2 FQNNGV. CDR3 loop: CASSSLRASGNTIYF. CDR3 nucleotide sequence: TGTGCCAGCAGCTCCCTGAGGGCTTCTGGAAACACCATATATTTT.

The chain is built from TRBV6-5 and TRBJ1-1, with D possibly being TRBD1 (6 bases). The CDR3 is 14 amino acids. Germline assignment: CDR1 MNHEY and CDR2 SVGAGI. Between the trimmed V and J ends, which lost 2 bases and 6 bases, there was a span of 13 bases. The DNA of the CDR3 is TGTGCCAGCAGTTACGGGGAGGGGGTGGCTGAAGCTTTCTTT. Protein product: CASSYGEGVAEAFF.

This rearrangement joins TRBV14 to TRBJ2-3, with 7 bases fitting TRBD2. Looked up from germline, CDR1 is SGHDN and CDR2 is FVKESK. The CDR3 loop spans 15 amino acids. The V segment lost 0 bases and the J segment 7 bases; nucleotides outside the gene matches: 7. DNA of the CDR3: TGTGCCAGCAGCCAAGATCCGGGACTACTTAATACGCAGTATTTT. Its translation is CASSQDPGLLNTQYF.